Shown below are 10 T cell receptor beta chains from a single sample sequenced in a study of immune heterogeneity within non-small cell lung tumors. Genomic DNA extracted from bulk tumor tissue served as template. A total of around 590 ng was used per sample. During surgery, several far-apart biopsies were obtained from every primary tumor. Each patient presented with untreated, newly diagnosed non-small cell lung cancer and received curative surgery. Multiplex PCR employing 32 V and 13 J primers generated amplicons of the TCR beta CDR3. TCRdb reanalysed the multiplex PCR reads using MiXCR and keeps one entry per CDR3 protein. This table holds under 4,000 distinct CDR3 sequences, around 40% found once. The sequencing sample was made of lung tumor tissue. These receptor sequences come from a man in his fifties or sixties with non-small cell lung cancer.

Judged by abundance, this clonotype is medium-sized. This chain uses TRBV20-1 with TRBJ2-1; weak D call: TRBD2 (7 bases). V lost 3 bases to trimming and J lost 4 bases, with 13 bases between them. The CDR3 is 14 residues long. Germline assignment: CDR1 DFQATT and CDR2 SNEGSKA (reference sequence). For the CDR3, the DNA is TGCAGTGCTAGGCCAGCGGGACATTACAATGAGCAGTTCTTC. It is translated as CSARPAGHYNEQFF.

In regard to this clonotype: A much larger clone differs from this one at a single base, so this may be a read error. The chain recombines TRBV18 with TRBJ1-2; D is possibly TRBD1 (5 bases). CDR3 length: 14 residues. The ends were cut back, 4 bases at V and 9 bases at J, with 18 bases in the middle. Germline V gene sequence: CDR1 KGHSH, CDR2 LQKENI. This CDR3 is CASSQGRGFGRYTF. As DNA, the CDR3 is TGTGCCAGCTCACAAGGACGGGGGTTCGGGCGCTACACCTTC. Complete variable domain (other parts from reference TRBV18 and TRBJ1-2): NAGVMQNPRHLVRRRGQEARLRCSPMKGHSHVYWYRQLPEEGLKFMVYLQKENIIDESGMPKERFSAEFPKEGPSILRIQQVVRGDSAAYFCASSQGRGFGRYTFGSGTRLTVV.

This clonotype was found a few times. The chain uses TRBV20-1 and TRBJ2-7, with D possibly being TRBD1 (6 bases). Germline-derived CDR1 and CDR2 are DFQATT and SNEGSKA (reference sequence). The CDR3 has 13 amino acids. The V end lost 3 bases, the J end lost 2 bases, and 11 bases lay between the germline ends. CDR3 DNA: TGCAGTGCTAGTAAGGACAGTGCCTACGAGCAGTACTTC. It specifies CSASKDSAYEQYF.

On this clonotype: A much bigger clone sits one base away, suggesting this may be a read error. This chain uses TRBV12-3 or TRBV12-4 with TRBJ2-1; D is possibly TRBD2 (5 bases). The CDR3 is 11 residues long. The CDR3 DNA is TGTGCCAGCATTTTAGCGACTGTGGGGTTCTTC. Amino acids: CASILATVGFF.

The V call is TRBV6-1, the J call TRBJ2-1; TRBD2 might be the D (6 bases). Trimming took off 7 bases at V and 0 bases at J, with 19 bases between the two ends. CDR1 MNHNS and CDR2 SASEGT come from the germline V gene. The CDR3 extends over 17 amino acids. The CDR3 coding sequence is TGTGCCAGCACCGACGAGGGTCTAGCGATCTCCTACAATGAGCAGTTCTTC. As protein: CASTDEGLAISYNEQFF.

Within the sample, this clonotype is medium-sized. The chain employs TRBV5-1 and TRBJ2-7; D unresolved. V lost 1 base, J lost 5 bases, and 4 bases lay in between. Germline V gene lookup returns CDR1 SGHRS and CDR2 YFSETQ. The CDR3 spans 11 residues. The DNA for the CDR3 is TGCGCCAGCAGCTTGTTCCACGAGCAGTACTTC. Protein product: CASSLFHEQYF.

Of note for this clonotype: No conserved phenylalanine or tryptophan is present at the end of the CDR3, so a read error is the likely explanation. Because the CDR3's place on the DNA is in doubt, the DNA is left out and the CDR3 is given as listed by TCRdb. The gene calls are TRBV27 and TRBJ2-3; TRBD2, as called in the table, went unchecked against the DNA. Ends included, the CDR3 has 19 residues. Germline V CDR1 and CDR2: MNHEY, SMNVEV (reference sequence). CDR3 loop: CASSLSMASGRNYEQYLGP.

This clonotype is deemed large (0.1 to 1%). The genes are TRBV6-1 and TRBJ2-5; the match to TRBD1 covers 11 bases. J lost 4 bases, V lost 5 bases, and 9 bases had no gene match. The CDR3 length is 16 residues. The germline V gene has CDR1 MNHNS and CDR2 SASEGT. The CDR3 loop is CASSYGTGGSLETQYF. Written as DNA, the CDR3 is TGTGCCAGCAGTTACGGGACAGGGGGAAGTTTAGAGACCCAGTACTTC.

The rearrangement uses TRBV5-8 and TRBJ1-1; no firm D call. In germline, CDR1 is SGHTS, CDR2 YDEGEE. The CDR3 has 13 residues. Trimming took off 5 bases at V and 9 bases at J, with 17 bases between the two ends. This chain's CDR3 is CASRGYGNLQAFF. The CDR3 nucleotides read TGTGCCAGCAGGGGGTACGGTAACCTACAAGCTTTCTTT.

By frequency in the sample, this clonotype is medium-sized. The gene calls are TRBV28 and TRBJ2-5, with D unresolved. The CDR3 is 13 amino acids. Germline CDR1 and CDR2: MDHEN and SYDVKM. The V end was cut by 3 bases, the J end by 3 bases, with 8 bases between. In DNA, the CDR3 is TGTGCCAGCAGTTTTCGGTGGGAAGAGACCCAGTACTTC. This sequence encodes CASSFRWEETQYF.